These 18 T cell receptor beta chains were all obtained from the same sample, sequenced in a study of T cell changes during pregnancy in multiple sclerosis (dated by TCRdb to between 2017 and 2020). The library was obtained by the immunoSEQ multiplex PCR assay. TCRdb's version of the immuneACCESS table is confined to in-frame rearrangements and falls short of the full clone set. An unresolved V gene accounts for under half of the shortfall where checked; the remainder is of unknown origin. Within this sample are around 56,000 clones, with about 93% of them counted one time only. The ten most abundant clones make up less than 3.5% of the sample. The sequences come from peripheral blood, collected in the third trimester of pregnancy. The receptors stem from a female donor in good health, enrolled as a control in a pregnancy study.

The DNA of the CDR3 is TGTGCCAGCAGCGCCGGGACAGGGGGCACAGATACGCAGTATTTT. This encodes CASSAGTGGTDTQYF. The chain is built from TRBV9 and TRBJ2-3; TRBD1 matches 10 bases. CDR1 and CDR2 from the germline V gene are SGDLS and YYNGEE. The CDR3 runs 15 residues. Losses at the gene ends were 3 bases for V and 1 base for J; bases not matched to a gene: 2.

This clone was counted only a few times. The V gene is TRBV5-4, the J gene TRBJ2-7; 8 nucleotides align to TRBD1. The ends lost 3 bases at V and 5 bases at J; junction bases unmatched: 4. This CDR3 has 13 residues. Germline lookup yields CDR1 SGHNT and CDR2 YYREEE (reference sequence). CDR3 sequence (DNA): TGTGCCAGCAGCTGGGACAGGATTCACGAGCAGTACTTC. This encodes CASSWDRIHEQYF.

This chain links TRBV6-5 with TRBJ2-5; D is undetermined. With 0 bases removed from V and 1 base from J, the gap between germline ends came to 12 bases. This CDR3 comprises 16 residues. Germline loops: CDR1 MNHEY, CDR2 SVGAGI. The CDR3 coding sequence is TGTGCCAGCAGTTACTCGTCGTCCGGTACCCAAGAGACCCAGTACTTC. Translating gives CASSYSSSGTQETQYF.

This chain joins TRBV7-9 and TRBJ2-7; no reliable D call. CDR1 is SEHNR and CDR2 is FQNEAQ in the germline V gene (reference sequence). The CDR3 is 14 residues long. Trimming shortened V by 5 bases and J by 0 bases, and 11 bases separated the two germline ends. This CDR3 reads CASSPQRSSYEQYF. The CDR3 region has the DNA TGTGCCAGCAGCCCTCAGAGGAGCTCCTACGAGCAGTACTTC.

This chain connects TRBV9 to TRBJ2-2; weak D call: TRBD2 (6 bases). V was clipped by 3 bases and J by 6 bases, with 15 bases between them. CDR1 and CDR2 (germline): SGDLS, YYNGEE. The CDR3 length is 15 residues. CDR3 sequence reads: CASSAGLLGPGELFF. In DNA form, the CDR3 reads TGTGCCAGCAGCGCGGGACTTTTGGGTCCCGGGGAGCTGTTTTTT.

The J gene is TRBJ1-1, the V gene TRBV9; D is ambiguous. V lost 0 bases to trimming and J lost 1 base, with 4 bases between them. The CDR3 extends over 13 amino acids. In germline, CDR1 is SGDLS, CDR2 YYNGEE. This CDR3 is CASSVAGNTEAFF. The CDR3 nucleotides are TGTGCCAGCAGCGTAGCCGGGAACACTGAAGCTTTCTTT.

The rearrangement uses TRBV7-2 and TRBJ1-1; D may be TRBD1 (5 bases). CDR1 is SGHTA and CDR2 is FQGNSA in the germline V gene. The CDR3 has 13 amino acids. The germline V and J ends were trimmed by 4 bases and 10 bases, with 16 bases remaining between them. Here the CDR3 DNA reads TGTGCCAGCAGCTCCGACCCGGGGGTCAGAGCTTTCTTT. Translated: CASSSDPGVRAFF. Filled out from reference TRBV7-2 and TRBJ1-1, the complete variable domain reads GAGVSQSPSNKVTEKGKDVELRCDPISGHTALYWYRQSLGQGLEFLIYFQGNSAPDKSGLPSDRFSAERTGGSVSTLTIQRTQQEDSAVYLCASSSDPGVRAFFGQGTRLTVV.

This clone appeared once. V and J are TRBV6-5 and TRBJ2-1, with D perhaps TRBD1 (5 bases). Trimming took 1 base from V and 10 from J, leaving 11 bases between them. The CDR3 totals 13 residues. Germline assignment: CDR1 MNHEY and CDR2 SVGAGI. The CDR3 region has the DNA TGTGCCAGCAGTTACTTGGACAAACGGGAGCAGTTCTTC. Residues: CASSYLDKREQFF.

This clone is a singleton in its sample. The rearrangement uses TRBV11-3 and TRBJ2-1; 7 bases agree with TRBD2. Germline V gene lookup returns CDR1 SGHNT and CDR2 YENEEA. Unmatched junction bases numbered 6, after V lost 3 bases and J lost 4 bases. The CDR3 has 15 residues. CDR3 loop: CASSLSLAAYNEQFF. The CDR3 coding sequence is TGTGCCAGCAGCTTGAGTCTAGCGGCATACAATGAGCAGTTCTTC.

The V call is TRBV2, the J call TRBJ1-2, with D possibly being TRBD1 (5 bases). The germline V gene encodes CDR1 SNHLY and CDR2 FYNNEI. Trimming took off 9 bases at V and 3 bases at J, with 8 bases between the two ends. The CDR3 loop spans 11 amino acids. CDR3 in DNA: TGTGCCAGTACCAGGGACTATGGCTACACCTTC. Protein sequence: CASTRDYGYTF.

The J gene is TRBJ2-3, the V gene TRBV7-9; TRBD1 is a possible D gene (6 bases). From germline, CDR1 is SEHNR and CDR2 FQNEAQ (reference sequence). The CDR3 is 13 amino acids. Trimming stripped 1 base from V and 4 bases from J, with 6 bases between. The CDR3 bases are TGTGCCAGCAGCTTAGGGGGGCCAGATACGCAGTATTTT. Protein sequence: CASSLGGPDTQYF.

The rearrangement links TRBV7-2 to TRBJ2-3; maybe TRBD2 (6 bases). This CDR3 region has 18 residues. Between the trimmed V and J ends, which lost 7 bases and 0 bases, there was a span of 23 bases. Germline V lookup: CDR1 SGHTA, CDR2 FQGNSA. CDR3 in amino acids: CASMTPGLPSSSTDTQYF. The CDR3 region has the DNA TGTGCCAGCATGACCCCGGGACTTCCCTCTTCTAGCACAGATACGCAGTATTTT.

This clone was seen a few times. Other DNA sequences within the sample encode an identical CDR3. The chain carries TRBV4-3 and TRBJ2-3; 11 positions agree with TRBD2. J gave up 5 bases and V 2 bases, and 3 bases lay outside the gene matches. The CDR3 extends over 15 amino acids. From germline, CDR1 is LGHNA and CDR2 YSLEER. CDR3 sequence (DNA): TGCGCCAGCAGCCAAACTAGCGGGAGAGGAGATACGCAGTATTTT. Translation: CASSQTSGRGDTQYF.

This clone was detected only a few times. This chain links TRBV7-2 with TRBJ2-7; no clear D gene. Germline CDR1 reads SGHTA; CDR2 reads FQGNSA. This CDR3 contains 13 residues. The V gene lost 5 bases and the J gene lost 0 bases, with 8 bases spanning the gap. CDR3 sequence (DNA): TGTGCCAGCAGCCCCGTTAGCTCCTACGAGCAGTACTTC. It specifies CASSPVSSYEQYF. Based on the CDR3 plus reference TRBV7-2 and TRBJ2-7, the full variable domain is GAGVSQSPSNKVTEKGKDVELRCDPISGHTALYWYRQSLGQGLEFLIYFQGNSAPDKSGLPSDRFSAERTGGSVSTLTIQRTQQEDSAVYLCASSPVSSYEQYFGPGTRLTVT.

The chain couples TRBV11-2 to TRBJ1-1; the D gene is possibly TRBD1 (5 bases). This CDR3 is 15 amino acids long. V lost 1 base and J 6 bases, leaving 15 bases between the germline ends. Germline CDR1 is SGHAT and CDR2 is FQNNGV. CDR3 in amino acids: CASSLAGAGGAEAFF. The CDR3 nucleotides are TGTGCCAGCAGCTTAGCTGGGGCGGGGGGTGCTGAAGCTTTCTTT. Full variable domain (remainder filled in from reference TRBV11-2 and TRBJ1-1): EAGVAQSPRYKIIEKRQSVAFWCNPISGHATLYWYQQILGQGPKLLIQFQNNGVVDDSQLPKDRFSAERLKGVDSTLKIQPAKLEDSAVYLCASSLAGAGGAEAFFGQGTRLTVV.

The chain recombines TRBV28 with TRBJ2-7; TRBD2 matches 13 bases. This CDR3 is 15 amino acids long. Germline assignment: CDR1 MDHEN and CDR2 SYDVKM. With 10 bases clipped from V and 2 bases from J, the junction kept 8 bases outside the gene matches. In DNA form, the CDR3 reads TGTGCCACCAGACCCGGGACTAGCGGGACCTACGAGCAGTACTTC. Translated, it gives CATRPGTSGTYEQYF.

This chain uses TRBV11-2 with TRBJ2-5; D might be TRBD2 (7 bases). CDR3 length: 16 residues. Germline-derived CDR1 and CDR2 are SGHAT and FQNNGV. Trimming stripped 5 bases from V and 3 bases from J, with 19 bases between. Here the CDR3 DNA reads TGTGCCAGCAGCCGTCGAGGGGGGGGAAGTAAAGAGACCCAGTACTTC. Its protein is CASSRRGGGSKETQYF.

The rearrangement uses TRBV7-2 and TRBJ1-2; 10 bases match TRBD1. J lost 11 bases, V lost 3 bases, and 0 bases had no gene match. Germline lookup yields CDR1 SGHTA and CDR2 FQGNSA. This CDR3 is built from 11 residues. CDR3 loop: CASSLGQGYTF. Here the CDR3 DNA reads TGTGCCAGCAGCTTGGGACAGGGGTACACCTTC.